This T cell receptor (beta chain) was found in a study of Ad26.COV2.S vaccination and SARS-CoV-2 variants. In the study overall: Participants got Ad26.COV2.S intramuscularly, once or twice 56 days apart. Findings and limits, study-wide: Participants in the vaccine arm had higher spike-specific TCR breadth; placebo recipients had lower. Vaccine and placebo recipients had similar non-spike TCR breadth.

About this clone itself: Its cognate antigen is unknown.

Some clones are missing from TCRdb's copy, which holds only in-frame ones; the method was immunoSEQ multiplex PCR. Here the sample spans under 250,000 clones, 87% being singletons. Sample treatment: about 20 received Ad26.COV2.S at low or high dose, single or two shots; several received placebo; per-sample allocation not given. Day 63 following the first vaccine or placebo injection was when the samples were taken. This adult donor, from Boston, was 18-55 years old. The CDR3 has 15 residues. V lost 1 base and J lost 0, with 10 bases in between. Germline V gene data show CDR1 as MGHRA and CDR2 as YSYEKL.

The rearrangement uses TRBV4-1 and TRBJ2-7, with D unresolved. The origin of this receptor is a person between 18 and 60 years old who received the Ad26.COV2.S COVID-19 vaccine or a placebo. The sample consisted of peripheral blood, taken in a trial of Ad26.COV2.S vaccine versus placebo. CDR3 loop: CASSQAYMSSYEQYV. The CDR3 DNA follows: TGCGCCAGCAGCCAAGCCTATATGAGCTCCTACGAGCAGTACGTC.